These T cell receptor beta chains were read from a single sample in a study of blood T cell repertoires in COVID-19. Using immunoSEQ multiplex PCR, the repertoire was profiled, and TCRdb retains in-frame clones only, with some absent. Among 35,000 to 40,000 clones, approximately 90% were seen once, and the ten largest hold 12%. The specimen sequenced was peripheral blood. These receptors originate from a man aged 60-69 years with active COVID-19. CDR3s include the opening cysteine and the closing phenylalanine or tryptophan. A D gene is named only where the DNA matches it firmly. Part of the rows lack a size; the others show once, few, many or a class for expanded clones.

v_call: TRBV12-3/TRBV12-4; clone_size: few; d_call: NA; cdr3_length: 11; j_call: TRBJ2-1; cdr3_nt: TGTGCCAGCACCACCCTTGGCGAGCAGTTCTTC; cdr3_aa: CASTTLGEQFF
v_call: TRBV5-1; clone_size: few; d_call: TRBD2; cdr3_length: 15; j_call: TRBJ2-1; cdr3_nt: TGCGCCAGCAGCCAGGGAGGGAATTCCTACAATGAGCAGTTCTTC; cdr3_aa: CASSQGGNSYNEQFF
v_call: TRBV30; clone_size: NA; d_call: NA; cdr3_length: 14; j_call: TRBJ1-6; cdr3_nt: TGTGCCTGGAGTGTTTCGGGGGAGGGTTCACCCCTCCACTTT; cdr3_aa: CAWSVSGEGSPLHF
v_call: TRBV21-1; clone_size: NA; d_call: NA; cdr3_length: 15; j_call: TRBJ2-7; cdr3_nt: TGTGCCAGCAGCAAGATATCAGAAGGGGAAGGCGAGCAGTACTTC; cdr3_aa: CASSKISEGEGEQYF
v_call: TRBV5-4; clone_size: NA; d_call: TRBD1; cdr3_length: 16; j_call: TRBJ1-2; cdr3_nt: TGTGCCAGCAGCTTAGATGGGGCAGGGGGTAACTATGGCTACACCTTC; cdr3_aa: CASSLDGAGGNYGYTF
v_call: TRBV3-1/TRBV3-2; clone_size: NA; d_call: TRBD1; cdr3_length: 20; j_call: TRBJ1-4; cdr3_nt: TGTGCCAGCAGCCAAGCCTTCGGGACAGGGGGCGTTGGCAAAAATGAAAAACTGTTTTTT; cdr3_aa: CASSQAFGTGGVGKNEKLFF
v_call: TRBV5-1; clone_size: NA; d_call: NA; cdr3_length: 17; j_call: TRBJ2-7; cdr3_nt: TGCGCCAGCAGCTTGACCCTCATAGCGGCTATCTCCTACGAGCAGTACTTC; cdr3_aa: CASSLTLIAAISYEQYF
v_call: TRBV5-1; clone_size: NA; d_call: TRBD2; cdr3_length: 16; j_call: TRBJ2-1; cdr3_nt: TGCGCCAGCAGCTCTGCTAGCGGGGGCATTTGGAATGAGCAGTTCTTC; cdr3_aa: CASSSASGGIWNEQFF
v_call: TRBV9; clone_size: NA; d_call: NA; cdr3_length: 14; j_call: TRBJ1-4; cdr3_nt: TGTGCCAGCAGCCCATTGGCCGGTGGGCAAAAACTGTTTTTT; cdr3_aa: CASSPLAGGQKLFF
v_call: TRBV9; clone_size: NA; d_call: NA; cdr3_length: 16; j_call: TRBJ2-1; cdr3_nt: TGTGCCAGCAGCGTAGAGGGTGAGGGGGGGCAGAATGAGCAGTTCTTC; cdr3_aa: CASSVEGEGGQNEQFF
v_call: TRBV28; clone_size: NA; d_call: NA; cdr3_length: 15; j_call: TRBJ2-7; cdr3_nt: TGTGCCAGCACCACCACGGGGGATCCCTCCTACGAGCAGTACTTC; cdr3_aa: CASTTTGDPSYEQYF
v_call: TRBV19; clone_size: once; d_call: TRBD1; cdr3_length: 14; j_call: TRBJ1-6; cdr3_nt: TGTGCCAGTAGGGGACAGGTTGCTAATTCACCCCTCCACTTT; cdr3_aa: CASRGQVANSPLHF
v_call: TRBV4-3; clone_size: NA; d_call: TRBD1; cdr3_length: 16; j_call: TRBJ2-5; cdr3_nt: TGCGCCAGCAGCCCTGGACAGGGGGCCATCCAAGAGACCCAGTACTTC; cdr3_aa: CASSPGQGAIQETQYF
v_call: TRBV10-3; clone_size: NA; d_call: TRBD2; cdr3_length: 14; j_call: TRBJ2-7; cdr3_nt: TGTGCCACCTGGGCTAGCGGGGGGTCCTACGAGCAGTACTTC; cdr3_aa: CATWASGGSYEQYF
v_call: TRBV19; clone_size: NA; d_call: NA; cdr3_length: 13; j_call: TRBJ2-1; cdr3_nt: TGTGCCAGTAGACTCAACTCCTACAATGAGCAGTTCTTC; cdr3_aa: CASRLNSYNEQFF
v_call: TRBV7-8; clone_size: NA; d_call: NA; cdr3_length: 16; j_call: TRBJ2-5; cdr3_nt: TGTGCCAGCAGCTCCATCACGTGGAGCGGCCAAGAGACCCAGTACTTC; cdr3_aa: CASSSITWSGQETQYF
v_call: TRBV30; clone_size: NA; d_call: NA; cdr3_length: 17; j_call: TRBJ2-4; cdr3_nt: TGTGCCTGGAGTTCGCAGGGTATTCTAATAGCCAAAAACATTCAGTACTTC; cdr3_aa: CAWSSQGILIAKNIQYF
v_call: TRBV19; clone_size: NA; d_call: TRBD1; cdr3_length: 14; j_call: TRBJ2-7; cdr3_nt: TGTGCCAGTTCCGGGACAGGGGCCTCCTACGAGCAGTACTTC; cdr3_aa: CASSGTGASYEQYF
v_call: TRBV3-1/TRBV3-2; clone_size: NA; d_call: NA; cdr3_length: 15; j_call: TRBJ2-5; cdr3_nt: TGTGCCAGCAGCCAAATAAAGCGGACTCTTGAGGCCCAGTACTTC; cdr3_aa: CASSQIKRTLEAQYF
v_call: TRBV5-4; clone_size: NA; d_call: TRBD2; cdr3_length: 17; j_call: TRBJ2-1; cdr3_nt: TGTGCCAGCAGCTTGGCCGGCGGCGGGAGGGGGTACAATGAGCAGTTCTTC; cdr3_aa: CASSLAGGGRGYNEQFF
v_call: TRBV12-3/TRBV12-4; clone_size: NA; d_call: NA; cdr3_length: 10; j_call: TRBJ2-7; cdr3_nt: TGTGCCAGCAGTTCGTACGAGCAGTACTTC; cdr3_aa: CASSSYEQYF
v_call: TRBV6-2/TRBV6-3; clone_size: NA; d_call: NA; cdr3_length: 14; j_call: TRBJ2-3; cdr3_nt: TGTGCCAGCAGTTACTCGACTAGCACAGATACGCAGTATTTT; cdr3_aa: CASSYSTSTDTQYF
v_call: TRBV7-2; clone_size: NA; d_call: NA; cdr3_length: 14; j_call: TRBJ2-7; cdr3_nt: TGTGCCAGCAGACCCTGGGGGCGCCGGGACGAGCAGTACTTC; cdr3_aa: CASRPWGRRDEQYF
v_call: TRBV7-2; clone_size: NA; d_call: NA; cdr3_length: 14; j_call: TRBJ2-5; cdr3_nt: TGTGCCAGCAGCTTTAGGGGTGAACAAGAGACCCAGTACTTC; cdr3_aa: CASSFRGEQETQYF
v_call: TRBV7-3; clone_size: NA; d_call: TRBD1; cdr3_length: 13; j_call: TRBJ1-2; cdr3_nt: TGTGCCAGCAGCTTAGAACCCGGGACAGGCCCTTCCTTC; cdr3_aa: CASSLEPGTGPSF
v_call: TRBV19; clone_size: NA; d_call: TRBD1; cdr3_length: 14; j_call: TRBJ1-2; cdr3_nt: TGTGCCAGTAGTAAGGGACAGGCGAGCTATGGCTACACCTTC; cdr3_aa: CASSKGQASYGYTF
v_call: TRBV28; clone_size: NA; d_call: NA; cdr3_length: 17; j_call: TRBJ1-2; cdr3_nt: TGTGCCAGCAGTATACTAACAGGGTCAGGGGCTAACTATGGCTACACCTTC; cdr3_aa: CASSILTGSGANYGYTF
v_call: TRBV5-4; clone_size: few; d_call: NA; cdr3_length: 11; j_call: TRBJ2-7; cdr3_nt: TGTGCCAGCAGCCAGGGGCCCGAGCAGTACTTC; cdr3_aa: CASSQGPEQYF
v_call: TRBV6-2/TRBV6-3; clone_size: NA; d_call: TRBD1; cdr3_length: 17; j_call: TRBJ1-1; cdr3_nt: TGTGCCAGCAGTTACCCCGTGTCAGGGGGATGGAAGACTGAAGCTTTCTTT; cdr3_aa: CASSYPVSGGWKTEAFF
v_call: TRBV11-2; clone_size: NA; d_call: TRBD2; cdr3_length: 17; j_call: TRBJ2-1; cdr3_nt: TGTGCCAGCAGCCTATCAGACGGGGCTAGCGGTTACAATGAGCAGTTCTTC; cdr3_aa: CASSLSDGASGYNEQFF
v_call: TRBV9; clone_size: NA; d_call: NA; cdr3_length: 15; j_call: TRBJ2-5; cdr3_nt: TGTGCCAGCAGCGTAGTGGGTGCGGGCCAAGAGACCCAGTACTTC; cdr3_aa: CASSVVGAGQETQYF
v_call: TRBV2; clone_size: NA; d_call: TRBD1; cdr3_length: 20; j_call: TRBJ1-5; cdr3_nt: TGTGCCAGCAGTGGGGGGACCAGACAGGGGGTAACCGGAAGCAATCAGCCCCAGCATTTT; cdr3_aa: CASSGGTRQGVTGSNQPQHF
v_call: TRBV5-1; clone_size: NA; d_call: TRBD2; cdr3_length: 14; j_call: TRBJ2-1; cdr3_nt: TGCGCCAGCAGACCACTAGCGGGACTCGATGAGCAGTTCTTC; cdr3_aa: CASRPLAGLDEQFF
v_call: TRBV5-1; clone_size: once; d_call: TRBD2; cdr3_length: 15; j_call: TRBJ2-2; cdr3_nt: TGCGCCAGCAGCTACCTAGCGGGAGGGACCGGGGAGCTGTTTTTT; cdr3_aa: CASSYLAGGTGELFF
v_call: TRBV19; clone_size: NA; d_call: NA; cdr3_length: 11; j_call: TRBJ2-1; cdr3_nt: TGTGCCAGTACCCTGAGGAATGAGCAGTTCTTC; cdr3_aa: CASTLRNEQFF
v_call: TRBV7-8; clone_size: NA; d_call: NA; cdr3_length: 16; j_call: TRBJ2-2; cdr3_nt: TGTGCCAGCAGCGGGGGCGGGTCGCGTTTGGCCGGGGAGCTGTTTTTT; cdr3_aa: CASSGGGSRLAGELFF
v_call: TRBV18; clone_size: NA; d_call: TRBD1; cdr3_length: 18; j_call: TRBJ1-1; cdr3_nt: TGTGCCAGCTCATGGACGTTTTTAGTAGGGGGCTCGGGCACTGAAGCTTTCTTT; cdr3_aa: CASSWTFLVGGSGTEAFF
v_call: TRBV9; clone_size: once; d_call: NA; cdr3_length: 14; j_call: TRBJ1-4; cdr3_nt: TGTGCCAGCAGCGTAGGGCAGGGTCCTGAAAAACTGTTTTTT; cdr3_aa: CASSVGQGPEKLFF
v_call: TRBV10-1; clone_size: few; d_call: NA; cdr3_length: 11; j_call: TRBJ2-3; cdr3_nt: TGCGCCAGCATCTCTTCAGATACGCAGTATTTT; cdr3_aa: CASISSDTQYF
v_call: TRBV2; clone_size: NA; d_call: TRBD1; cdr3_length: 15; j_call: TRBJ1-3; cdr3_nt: TGTGCCAGCAGTGGACAGGGGAACTCTGGAAACACCATATATTTT; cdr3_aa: CASSGQGNSGNTIYF
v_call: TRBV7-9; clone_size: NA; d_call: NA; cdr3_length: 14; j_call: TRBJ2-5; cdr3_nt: TGTGCCAGCAGCCTTTATCAGGATCAAGAGACCCAGTACTTC; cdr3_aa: CASSLYQDQETQYF
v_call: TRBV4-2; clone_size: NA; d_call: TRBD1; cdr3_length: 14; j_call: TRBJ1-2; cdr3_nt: TGTGCCAGCAGCCTCATACAGGGGCCCCAAGGCTACACCTTC; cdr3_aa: CASSLIQGPQGYTF
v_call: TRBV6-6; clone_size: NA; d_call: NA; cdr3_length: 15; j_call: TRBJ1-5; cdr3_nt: TGTGCCAGCAGCCGTACAGGGAATAGCAATCAGCCCCAGCATTTT; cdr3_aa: CASSRTGNSNQPQHF
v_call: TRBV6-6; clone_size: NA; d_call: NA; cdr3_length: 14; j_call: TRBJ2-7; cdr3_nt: TGTGCCAGCAGTCCCCGACAGACCTCCTACGAGCAGTACTTC; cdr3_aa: CASSPRQTSYEQYF
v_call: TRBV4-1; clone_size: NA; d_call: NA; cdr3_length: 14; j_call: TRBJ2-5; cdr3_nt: TGCGCCAGCAGCCAAGATAGCACTTCGGAGACCCAGTACTTC; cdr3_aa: CASSQDSTSETQYF
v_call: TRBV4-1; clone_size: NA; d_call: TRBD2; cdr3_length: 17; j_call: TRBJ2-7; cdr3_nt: TGCGCCAGCAGCCAAGATAGGACGCCTAGCGGGAGTTACGAGCAGTACTTC; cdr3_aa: CASSQDRTPSGSYEQYF
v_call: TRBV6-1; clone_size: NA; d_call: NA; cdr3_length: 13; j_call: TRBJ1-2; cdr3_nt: TGTGCCAGCAGTGAGGGAGCGGGATATGGCTACACCTTC; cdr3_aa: CASSEGAGYGYTF
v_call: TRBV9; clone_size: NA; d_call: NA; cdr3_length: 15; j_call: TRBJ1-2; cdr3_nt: TGTGCCAGCAGCGGCCTTTTGGCAGAAAACTATGGCTACACCTTC; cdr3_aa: CASSGLLAENYGYTF
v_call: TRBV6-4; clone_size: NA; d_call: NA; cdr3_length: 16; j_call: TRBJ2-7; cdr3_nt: TGTGCCAGTACCCAGAGACAGGCCCTTTCAACCTACGAGCAGTACTTC; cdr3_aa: CASTQRQALSTYEQYF
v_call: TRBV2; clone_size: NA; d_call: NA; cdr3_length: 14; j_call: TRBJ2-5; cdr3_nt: TGTGCCAGCAGTGAGTCCGGTCCCGGAGAGACCCAGTACTTC; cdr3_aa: CASSESGPGETQYF
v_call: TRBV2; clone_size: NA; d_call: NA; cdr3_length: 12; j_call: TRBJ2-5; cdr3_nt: TGTGCCAGCAGAGGGGATCTGGAGACCCAGTACTTC; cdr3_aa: CASRGDLETQYF
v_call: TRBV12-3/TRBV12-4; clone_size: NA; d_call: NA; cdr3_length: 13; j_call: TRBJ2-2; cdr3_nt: TGTGCCAGCCAGTCTTCGTACACCGGGGAGCTGTTTTTT; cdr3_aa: CASQSSYTGELFF
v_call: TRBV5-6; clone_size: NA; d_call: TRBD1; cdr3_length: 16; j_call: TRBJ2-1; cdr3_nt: TGTGCCAGCAGCCCCCGAGGACAGGGTTCCTACAATGAGCAGTTCTTC; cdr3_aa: CASSPRGQGSYNEQFF
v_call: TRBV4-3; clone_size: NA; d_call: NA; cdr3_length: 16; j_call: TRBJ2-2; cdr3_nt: TGCGCCAGCAGCCGAAGGGGGGGAGCGGGCACCGGGGAGCTGTTTTTT; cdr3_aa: CASSRRGGAGTGELFF
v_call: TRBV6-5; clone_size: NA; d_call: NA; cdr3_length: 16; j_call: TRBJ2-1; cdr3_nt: TGTGCCAGCAGTTACTCGACGGGAAGGGGGTACAATGAGCAGTTCTTC; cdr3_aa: CASSYSTGRGYNEQFF
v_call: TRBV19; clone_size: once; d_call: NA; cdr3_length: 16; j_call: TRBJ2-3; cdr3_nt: TGTGCCAGTAGTATGTTGTGGCAGGGGAAGGGAGATACGCAGTATTTT; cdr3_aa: CASSMLWQGKGDTQYF
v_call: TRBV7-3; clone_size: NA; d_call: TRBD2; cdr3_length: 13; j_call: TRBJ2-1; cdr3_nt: TGTGCCAGCAGCTTAAGGGCGGGAGATGAGCAGTTCTTC; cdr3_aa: CASSLRAGDEQFF
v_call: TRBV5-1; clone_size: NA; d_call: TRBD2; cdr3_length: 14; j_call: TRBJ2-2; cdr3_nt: TGCGCCAGCAGGGCGGGAGGGCCTTCCGGGGAGCTGTTTTTT; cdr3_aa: CASRAGGPSGELFF
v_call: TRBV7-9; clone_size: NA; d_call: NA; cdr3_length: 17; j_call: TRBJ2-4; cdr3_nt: TGTGCCAGCAGCTCTACGAACAGGGAGATAGCCAAAAACATTCAGTACTTC; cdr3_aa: CASSSTNREIAKNIQYF
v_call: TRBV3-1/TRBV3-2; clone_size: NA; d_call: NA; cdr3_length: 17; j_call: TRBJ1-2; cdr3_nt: TGTGCCAGCAGCCAAGGCCTTCAGGGAGGAGGGGACTATGGCTACACCTTC; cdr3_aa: CASSQGLQGGGDYGYTF